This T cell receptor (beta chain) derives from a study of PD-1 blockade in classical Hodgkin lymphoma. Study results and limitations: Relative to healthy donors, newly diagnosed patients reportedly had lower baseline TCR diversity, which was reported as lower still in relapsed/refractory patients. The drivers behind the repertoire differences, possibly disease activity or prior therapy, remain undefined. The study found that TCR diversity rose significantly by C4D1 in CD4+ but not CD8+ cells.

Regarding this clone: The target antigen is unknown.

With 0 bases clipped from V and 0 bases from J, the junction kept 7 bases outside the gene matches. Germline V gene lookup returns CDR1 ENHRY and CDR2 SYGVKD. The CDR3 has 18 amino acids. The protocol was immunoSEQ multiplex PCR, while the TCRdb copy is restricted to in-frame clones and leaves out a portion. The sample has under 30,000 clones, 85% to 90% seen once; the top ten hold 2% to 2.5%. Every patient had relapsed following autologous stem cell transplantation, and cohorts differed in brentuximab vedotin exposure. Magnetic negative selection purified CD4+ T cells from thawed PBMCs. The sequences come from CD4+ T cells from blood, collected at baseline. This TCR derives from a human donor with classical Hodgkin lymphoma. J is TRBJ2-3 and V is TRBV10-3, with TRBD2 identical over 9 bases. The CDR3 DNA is TGTGCCATCAGTGAGTCGGGTGCTAGCGGGGTTAGCACAGATACGCAGTATTTT. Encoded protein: CAISESGASGVSTDTQYF.